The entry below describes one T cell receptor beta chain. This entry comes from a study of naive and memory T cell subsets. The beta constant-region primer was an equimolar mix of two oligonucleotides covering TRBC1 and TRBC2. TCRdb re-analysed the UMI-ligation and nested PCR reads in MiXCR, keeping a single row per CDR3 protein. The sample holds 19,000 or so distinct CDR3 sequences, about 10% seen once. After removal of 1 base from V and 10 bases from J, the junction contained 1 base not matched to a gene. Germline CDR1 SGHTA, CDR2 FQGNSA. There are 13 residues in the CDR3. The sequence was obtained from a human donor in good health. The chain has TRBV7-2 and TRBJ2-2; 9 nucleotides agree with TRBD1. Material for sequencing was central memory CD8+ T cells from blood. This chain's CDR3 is CASSLGTGVELFF. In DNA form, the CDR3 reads TGTGCCAGCAGCTTAGGGACAGGGGTGGAGCTGTTTTTT.